One sample yielded the 4 T cell receptor beta chains listed below, sequenced in a study of blood T cell repertoires in COVID-19. Produced via immunoSEQ multiplex PCR; TCRdb's table is partial and in-frame only. In the table there are roughly 78,000 clones, about nine tenths of which are singletons. The sequencing sample was made of peripheral blood. These receptors were collected from a woman aged 55-69 years with acute or convalescent COVID-19.

This sequence joins TRBV28 and TRBJ2-1; D is possibly TRBD2 (6 bases). V lost 5 bases, J lost 1 base, and 15 bases lay in between. The CDR3 sequence is 16 residues long. CDR1 MDHEN and CDR2 SYDVKM come from the germline V gene. CDR3 coding DNA: TGTGCCAGCAGTGCATCGCTAGCGTCTTCCTACAATGAGCAGTTCTTC. Encoded protein: CASSASLASSYNEQFF. Using reference TRBV28 and TRBJ2-1 for the parts outside the CDR3, the full variable domain is DVKVTQSSRYLVKRTGEKVFLECVQDMDHENMFWYRQDPGLGLRLIYFSYDVKMKEKGDIPEGYSVSREKKERFSLILESASTNQTSMYLCASSASLASSYNEQFFGPGTRLTVL.

This chain links TRBV29-1 with TRBJ1-2; D is ambiguous. The CDR3 runs 13 residues. The V gene lost 4 bases and the J gene lost 5 bases, with 14 bases spanning the gap. In germline, CDR1 is SQVTM, CDR2 ANQGSEA. The CDR3 protein is CSVGRSPGYGYTF. CDR3 nucleotide sequence: TGCAGCGTTGGGAGATCTCCCGGGTATGGCTACACCTTC.

V is TRBV28 and J is TRBJ2-2; 7 bases are shared with TRBD1. The CDR3 is 14 residues long. Trimming took 5 bases from V and 2 from J; bases not matched to a gene: 2. CDR1 and CDR2 from the germline V gene are MDHEN and SYDVKM. CDR3: CASSEGGNTGELFF. The CDR3 bases are TGTGCCAGCAGTGAAGGGGGCAACACCGGGGAGCTGTTTTTT.

This sequence joins TRBV7-2 and TRBJ2-7, with 11 bases that match TRBD1. V dropped 5 bases and J dropped 6; count of bases not matched to a gene: 6. The CDR3 is made up of 14 amino acids. Germline CDR1 is SGHTA and CDR2 is FQGNSA. Here the CDR3 reads CASSTRGQGGEQYF. CDR3 coding DNA: TGTGCCAGCAGCACACGGGGACAGGGGGGCGAGCAGTACTTC.